The 16 T cell receptor beta chains reported below all come from one sample, sequenced in a study of long-term antiretroviral therapy in people with HIV. Researchers ran immunoSEQ v3.0 at survey level. The repertoire was sequenced with immunoSEQ multiplex PCR; TCRdb's copy has only in-frame clones and lacks some. The table lists approximately 28,000 clones, about 96% of them singletons, with around 7.4% in the top ten. The source material was unsorted PBMCs, sampled 5.3 years after starting antiretroviral therapy. The receptor set was obtained from a man aged 30-40 years with HIV.

This chain's CDR3 is CASSERGLTKNIQYF. CDR3 bases: TGTGCCAGCAGTGAGAGGGGGTTAACCAAAAACATTCAGTACTTC. The V gene is TRBV2, the J gene TRBJ2-4; perhaps TRBD1 as D (6 bases). The CDR3 length is 15 residues. CDR1 is SNHLY, CDR2 FYNNEI, per germline. V was clipped by 3 bases and J by 2 bases, with 11 bases between them.

The chain recombines TRBV18 with TRBJ2-7; 10 nucleotides align to TRBD1. From germline, CDR1 is KGHSH and CDR2 LQKENI. This CDR3 has 16 amino acids. After removal of 4 bases from V and 6 bases from J, the junction contained 12 bases not matched to a gene. DNA of the CDR3: TGTGCCAGCTCACTTAAACCCGGGACAGGGGTCAGCGAGCAGTACTTC. Its translation: CASSLKPGTGVSEQYF. The variable domain in full, completed from reference TRBV18 and TRBJ2-7, reads NAGVMQNPRHLVRRRGQEARLRCSPMKGHSHVYWYRQLPEEGLKFMVYLQKENIIDESGMPKERFSAEFPKEGPSILRIQQVVRGDSAAYFCASSLKPGTGVSEQYFGPGTRLTVT.

By frequency in the sample, this clone is large. This chain links TRBV14 with TRBJ2-7; D perhaps matches TRBD2 (7 bases). The germline CDR1 and CDR2 sequences are SGHDN and FVKESK. Trimming pared 1 base from V and 6 bases from J, leaving 19 bases between. The CDR3 totals 16 residues. Here the CDR3 reads CASSQVLHGGGLEQYF. The CDR3 nucleotides read TGTGCCAGCAGCCAAGTTCTCCATGGGGGGGGGCTCGAGCAGTACTTC.

The rearrangement uses TRBV5-6 and TRBJ1-1; D is uncertain. This CDR3 region has 14 residues. V lost 0 bases, J lost 7 bases, and 13 bases lay in between. Germline loops: CDR1 SGHDT, CDR2 YYEEEE. CDR3 amino acids: CASSLGEMNNEAFF. CDR3 sequence (DNA): TGTGCCAGCAGCTTGGGAGAAATGAATAATGAAGCTTTCTTT.

The rearrangement uses TRBV9 and TRBJ2-7, with 8 bases matching TRBD2. J lost 0 bases, V lost 4 bases, and 6 bases had no gene match. The CDR3 is 15 amino acids. Per germline, CDR1 SGDLS and CDR2 YYNGEE. In nucleotides, the CDR3 is TGTGCCAGCAGCCCCCCTAGCGGGCGCTCCTACGAGCAGTACTTC. Translated, it gives CASSPPSGRSYEQYF.

A single count supports this clone. The genes are TRBV9 and TRBJ1-3; no reliable D call. This CDR3 has 15 residues. In germline, CDR1 is SGDLS, CDR2 YYNGEE. V lost 4 bases and J lost 0, with 11 bases in between. CDR3 sequence: CASSPWWTSGNTIYF. CDR3 in DNA: TGTGCCAGCAGCCCATGGTGGACCTCTGGAAACACCATATATTTT.

The chain is built from TRBV29-1 and TRBJ1-1, with 10 bases identical to TRBD1. The junction had 5 bases not matched to a gene; V was cut back by 3 bases and J by 4 bases. This CDR3 is built from 14 residues. In germline, CDR1 is SQVTM, CDR2 ANQGSEA. The CDR3 DNA reads TGCAGCGTTGATGGGGGACAGGGGCCCACTGAAGCTTTCTTT. Its protein product is CSVDGGQGPTEAFF.

This sequence joins TRBV9 and TRBJ2-2, with 10 bases lining up with TRBD2. Unmatched junction bases numbered 3, after V lost 3 bases and J lost 1 base. The germline V gene encodes CDR1 SGDLS and CDR2 YYNGEE. The CDR3 is 16 amino acids. In nucleotides, the CDR3 is TGTGCCAGCAGCGCCTTAGCGGGAGGGAACACCGGGGAGCTGTTTTTT. This translates into CASSALAGGNTGELFF.

This chain joins TRBV6-5 and TRBJ1-2; the D is unclear. Looked up from germline, CDR1 is MNHEY and CDR2 is SVGAGI. CDR3 length equals 14 residues. Trimming took 6 bases from V and 1 from J, leaving 12 bases between them. The CDR3 nucleotides read TGTGCCAGCAGCCCCGGACGGTTTAACTATGGCTACACCTTC. Amino acids: CASSPGRFNYGYTF.

J is TRBJ2-3 and V is TRBV6-1, with 7 bases aligning to TRBD1. The germline CDR1 and CDR2 sequences are MNHNS and SASEGT. This CDR3 region has 11 residues. V dropped 8 bases and J dropped 12; count of bases not matched to a gene: 8. The CDR3 sequence is CASFLRDSQYF. CDR3 DNA: TGTGCCAGCTTCCTCCGGGACAGTCAGTATTTT.

This chain connects TRBV4-1 to TRBJ2-7; D remains unclear. The CDR3 covers 15 residues. V dropped 1 base and J dropped 3 bases, with 13 bases sitting between them. Per germline, CDR1 MGHRA and CDR2 YSYEKL. CDR3 nucleotide sequence: TGCGCCAGCAGCCAAGTTCAGGCCTCAGGCTACGAGCAGTACTTC. Translated, it gives CASSQVQASGYEQYF.

The count of this clone is one. The V and J genes are TRBV6-5 and TRBJ1-2; the match to TRBD1 covers 7 bases. J gave up 8 bases and V 7 bases, and 10 bases lay outside the gene matches. The CDR3 contains 13 residues. Germline CDR1 and CDR2: MNHEY and SVGAGI. CDR3 sequence reads: CASIPAGGRGYTF. CDR3 DNA sequence: TGTGCCAGCATCCCCGCAGGGGGAAGGGGCTACACCTTC.

CDR3 sequence (DNA): TGTGCCAGCAGTGACCCGACTACAGGGAACTATGGCTACACCTTC. This codes for CASSDPTTGNYGYTF. V and J are TRBV6-1 and TRBJ1-2; weak D call: TRBD1 (6 bases). Trimming left V 3 bases short and J 2 bases short, with 13 bases between. Per the germline V gene, CDR1 is MNHNS and CDR2 is SASEGT. The CDR3 is made up of 15 amino acids.

The chain combines TRBV7-9 with TRBJ1-2, with 11 bases lining up with TRBD1. After removal of 4 bases from V and 8 bases from J, the junction contained 9 bases not matched to a gene. The CDR3 is 15 amino acids. Germline CDR1 SEHNR, CDR2 FQNEAQ (reference sequence). The CDR3 DNA is TGTGCCAGCAGCTCGGACAGGGGGCACGAGCACGGCTACACCTTC. Its protein is CASSSDRGHEHGYTF.

This clone was recorded only once. This rearrangement joins TRBV5-4 to TRBJ2-1; 10 bases agree with TRBD1. Germline trimming cut 4 bases from V and 9 bases from J; bases unmatched to any gene: 4. The germline CDR1 and CDR2 sequences are SGHNT and YYREEE (reference sequence). This CDR3 is 13 amino acids long. In DNA form, the CDR3 reads TGTGCCAGCAGCCCTGACAGGGGGCTTGAGCAGTTCTTC. It yields the protein CASSPDRGLEQFF.

The rearrangement links TRBV4-2 to TRBJ2-7, with 13 bases aligning to TRBD2. The V and J ends lost 4 bases and 5 bases, in that order; junction bases with no gene match: 11. Germline-derived CDR1 and CDR2 are LGHNA and YNFKEQ. The CDR3 spans 17 residues. CDR3 in DNA: TGTGCCAGCAGCCTCCTACGGCTAACTAGCGGGGGGGACGAGCAGTACTTC. This sequence encodes CASSLLRLTSGGDEQYF.